The text below deals with one T cell receptor beta chain. This entry comes from a study of CD8 T cells in Susac syndrome. Random hexamers were used to reverse transcribe an amount of roughly 0.45 to 1 ug RNA. TCRdb re-called the immunoSEQ multiplex PCR reads through MiXCR, storing one row per CDR3 protein. The data contain 150,000 or so distinct CDR3 sequences, approximately 93% of them singletons. J gave up 5 bases and V 0 bases, and 7 bases lay outside the gene matches. The germline V gene has CDR1 SGHRS and CDR2 YFSETQ. This CDR3 comprises 15 residues. This TCR derives from a human donor with multiple sclerosis. J is TRBJ2-7 and V is TRBV5-1; 8 positions agree with TRBD1. Material for sequencing was CD8+ T cells from PBMCs. The CDR3 sequence is CASSLVAQGADEQYF. DNA of the CDR3: TGCGCCAGCAGCTTGGTCGCGCAGGGGGCCGACGAGCAGTACTTC. Full variable domain (missing parts from reference TRBV5-1 and TRBJ2-7): KAGVTQTPRYLIKTRGQQVTLSCSPISGHRSVSWYQQTPGQGLQFLFEYFSETQRNKGNFPGRFSGRQFSNSRSEMNVSTLELGDSALYLCASSLVAQGADEQYFGPGTRLTVT.